This T cell receptor (beta chain) was sequenced for a study of persistence of HIV-infected CD4 T cells. CDR1 and CDR2 from the germline V gene are MNHEY and SMNVEV (reference sequence). V lost 8 bases and J lost 5; bases outside the gene matches: 10. CDR3 length: 14 amino acids. To note about this clone: What it binds is not known.

Findings and caveats of the study: CMV- and Gag-responding cells had lower TCRbeta richness than CD3/CD28-responding cells.

The libraries were made with immunoSEQ version 4 in survey mode. Data came from immunoSEQ multiplex PCR; TCRdb stores just in-frame clones and leaves some out. The sample yields 37,000 or so clones, roughly 89% seen once. Cells were stimulated nonspecifically with anti-CD3/anti-CD28 magnetic beads. Sorting selected CD4+ T cells upregulating both CD40 ligand and CD69. Donors were HIV-1-infected adults who began suppressive ART during chronic infection. The chain joins TRBV27 to TRBJ2-5; 8 positions match TRBD1. The sequence was collected from an adult man with HIV who was CMV-seropositive. This specimen was CD4+ T cells sorted from PBMCs after roughly 19-hour stimulation, taken from a patient who received antiretroviral therapy. CDR3 loop: CASQRQGFGETQYF. CDR3 bases: TGTGCCAGCCAACGACAGGGGTTTGGCGAGACCCAGTACTTC.